This entry concerns a single TCR beta chain. What it binds is not known. The method was immunoSEQ multiplex PCR; TCRdb's version includes in-frame clones alone and lacks a portion of them. The sample includes tens of thousands of clones, 95% to 96% of them seen just once. This entry belongs to a study of Tregs in tolerant kidney transplant recipients. Whole-study context: CD4+CD25+CD127- cells came from approximately three-day belatacept mixed lymphocyte reactions, some with 5-day graft donor restimulation.

CDR1 KGHSH and CDR2 LQKENI come from the germline V gene. V was clipped by 3 bases and J by 4 bases, with 15 bases between them. CDR3 length equals 15 residues. The gene calls are TRBV18 and TRBJ1-2; tentative D call: TRBD1 (6 bases). Specimen: Tregs from blood cultured with allogeneic cells. This sequence was found in a human donor in good health. CDR3 bases: TGTGCCAGCTCACCTGACAGGACCTTCACCTATGGCTACACCTTC. Its protein product is CASSPDRTFTYGYTF.